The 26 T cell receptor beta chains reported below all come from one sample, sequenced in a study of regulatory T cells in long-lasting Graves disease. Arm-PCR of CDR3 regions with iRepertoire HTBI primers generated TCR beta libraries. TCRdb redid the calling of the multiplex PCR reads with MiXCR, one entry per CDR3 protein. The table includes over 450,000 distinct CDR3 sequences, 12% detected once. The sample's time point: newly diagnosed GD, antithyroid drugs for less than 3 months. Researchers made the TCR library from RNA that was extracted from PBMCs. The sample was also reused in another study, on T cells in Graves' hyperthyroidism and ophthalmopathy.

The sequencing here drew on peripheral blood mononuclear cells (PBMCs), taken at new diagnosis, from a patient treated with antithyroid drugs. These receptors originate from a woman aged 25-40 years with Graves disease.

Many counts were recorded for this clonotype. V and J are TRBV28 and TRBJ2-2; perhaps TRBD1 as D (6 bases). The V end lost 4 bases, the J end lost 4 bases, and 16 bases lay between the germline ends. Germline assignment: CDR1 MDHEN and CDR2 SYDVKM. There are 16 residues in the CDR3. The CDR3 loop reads CASSSPRQGTTGELFF. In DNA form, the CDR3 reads TGTGCCAGCAGTTCCCCCCGGCAGGGGACCACCGGGGAGCTGTTTTTT. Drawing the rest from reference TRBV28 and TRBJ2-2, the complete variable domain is DVKVTQSSRYLVKRTGEKVFLECVQDMDHENMFWYRQDPGLGLRLIYFSYDVKMKEKGDIPEGYSVSREKKERFSLILESASTNQTSMYLCASSSPRQGTTGELFFGEGSRLTVL.

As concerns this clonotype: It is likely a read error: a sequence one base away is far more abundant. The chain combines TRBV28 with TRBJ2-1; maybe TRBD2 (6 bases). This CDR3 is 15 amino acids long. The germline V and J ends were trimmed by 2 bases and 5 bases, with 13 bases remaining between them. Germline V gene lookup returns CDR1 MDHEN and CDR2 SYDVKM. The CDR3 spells CASSLERVFHNEQFF. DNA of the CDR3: TGTGCCAGCAGTTTAGAGCGGGTTTTCCACAATGAGCAGTTCTTC.

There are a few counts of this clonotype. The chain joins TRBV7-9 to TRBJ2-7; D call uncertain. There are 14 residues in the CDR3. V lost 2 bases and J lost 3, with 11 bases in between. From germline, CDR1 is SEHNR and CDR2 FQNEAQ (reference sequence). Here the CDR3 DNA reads TGTGCCAGCAGCTTATCCCTTAAATACTACGAGCAGTACTTC. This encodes CASSLSLKYYEQYF.

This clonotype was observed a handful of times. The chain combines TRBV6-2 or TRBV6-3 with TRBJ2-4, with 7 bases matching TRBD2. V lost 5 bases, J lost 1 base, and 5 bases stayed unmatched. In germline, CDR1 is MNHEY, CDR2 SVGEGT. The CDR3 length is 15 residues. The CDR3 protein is CASSGWEGAKNIQYF. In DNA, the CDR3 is TGTGCCAGCAGTGGATGGGAGGGGGCCAAAAACATTCAGTACTTC.

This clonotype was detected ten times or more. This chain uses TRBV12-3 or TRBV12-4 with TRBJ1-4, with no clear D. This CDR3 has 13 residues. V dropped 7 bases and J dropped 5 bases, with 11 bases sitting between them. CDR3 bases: TGTGCCAGCAAGGACGCAGGAAATGAAAAACTGTTTTTT. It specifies CASKDAGNEKLFF.

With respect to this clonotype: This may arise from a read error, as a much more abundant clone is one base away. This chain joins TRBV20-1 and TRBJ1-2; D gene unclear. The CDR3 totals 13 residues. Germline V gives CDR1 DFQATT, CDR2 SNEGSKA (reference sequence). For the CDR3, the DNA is TGCAGTGCCCCCCGGCCGCCTTCATATGTCTACACCTTC. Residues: CSAPRPPSYVYTF.

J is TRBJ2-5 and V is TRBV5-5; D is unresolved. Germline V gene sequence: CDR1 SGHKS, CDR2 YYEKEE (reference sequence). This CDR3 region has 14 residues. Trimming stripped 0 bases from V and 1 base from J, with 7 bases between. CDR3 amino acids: CASSLAQLQETQYF. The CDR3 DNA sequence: TGTGCCAGCAGCTTGGCACAGCTCCAAGAGACCCAGTACTTC.

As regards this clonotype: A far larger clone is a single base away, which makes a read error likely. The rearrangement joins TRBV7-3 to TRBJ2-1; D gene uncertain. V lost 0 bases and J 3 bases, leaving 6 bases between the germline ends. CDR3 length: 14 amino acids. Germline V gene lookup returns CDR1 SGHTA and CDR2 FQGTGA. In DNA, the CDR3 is TGTGCCAGCAGCTTAACTTGGGTCTACAATGAGCAGTTCTTC. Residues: CASSLTWVYNEQFF. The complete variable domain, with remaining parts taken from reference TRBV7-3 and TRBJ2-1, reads GAGVSQTPSNKVTEKGKYVELRCDPISGHTALYWYRQSLGQGPEFLIYFQGTGAADDSGLPNDRFFAVRPEGSVSTLKIQRTERGDSAVYLCASSLTWVYNEQFFGPGTRLTVL.

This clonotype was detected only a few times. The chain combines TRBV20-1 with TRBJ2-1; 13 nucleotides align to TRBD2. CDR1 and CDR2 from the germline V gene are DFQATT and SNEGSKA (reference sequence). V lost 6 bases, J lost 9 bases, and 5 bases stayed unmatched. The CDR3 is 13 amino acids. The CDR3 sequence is CSAGLAGVLEQFF. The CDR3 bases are TGCAGTGCAGGACTAGCGGGAGTTCTTGAGCAGTTCTTC.

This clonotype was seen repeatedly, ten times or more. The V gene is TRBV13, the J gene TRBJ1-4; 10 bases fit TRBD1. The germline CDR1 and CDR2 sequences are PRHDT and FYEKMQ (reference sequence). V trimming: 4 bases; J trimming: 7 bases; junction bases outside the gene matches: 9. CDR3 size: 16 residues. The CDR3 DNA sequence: TGTGCCAGCAGCTCGGGCCTGGGACAGGGGAGTGAAAAACTGTTTTTT. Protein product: CASSSGLGQGSEKLFF.

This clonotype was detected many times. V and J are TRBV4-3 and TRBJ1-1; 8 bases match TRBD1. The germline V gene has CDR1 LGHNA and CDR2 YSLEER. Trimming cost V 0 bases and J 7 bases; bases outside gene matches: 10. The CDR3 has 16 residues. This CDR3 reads CASSQDIHRGTGEAFF. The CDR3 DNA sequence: TGCGCCAGCAGCCAAGATATCCATAGGGGGACAGGTGAAGCTTTCTTT.

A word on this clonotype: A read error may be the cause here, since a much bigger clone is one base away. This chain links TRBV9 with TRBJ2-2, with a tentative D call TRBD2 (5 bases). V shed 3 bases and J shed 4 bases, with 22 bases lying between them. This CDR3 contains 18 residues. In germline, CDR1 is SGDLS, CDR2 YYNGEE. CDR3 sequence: CASSASTSAAAATGELFF. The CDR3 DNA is TGTGCCAGCAGCGCGTCAACATCCGCAGCAGCGGCCACCGGGGAGCTGTTTTTT.

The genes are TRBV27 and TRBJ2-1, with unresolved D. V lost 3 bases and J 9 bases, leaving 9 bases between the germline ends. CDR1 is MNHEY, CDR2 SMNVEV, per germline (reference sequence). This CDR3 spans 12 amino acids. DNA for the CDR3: TGTGCCAGCAGTTTCCGGATCGGTGAGCAGTTCTTC. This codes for CASSFRIGEQFF.

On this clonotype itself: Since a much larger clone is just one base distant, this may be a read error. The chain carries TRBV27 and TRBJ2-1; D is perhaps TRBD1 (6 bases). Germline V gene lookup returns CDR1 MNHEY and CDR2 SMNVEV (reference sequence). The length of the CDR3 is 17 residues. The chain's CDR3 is CASSLPPGTGNYNGQFF. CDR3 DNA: TGTGCCAGCAGTTTACCCCCAGGAACAGGGAACTACAATGGGCAGTTCTTC.

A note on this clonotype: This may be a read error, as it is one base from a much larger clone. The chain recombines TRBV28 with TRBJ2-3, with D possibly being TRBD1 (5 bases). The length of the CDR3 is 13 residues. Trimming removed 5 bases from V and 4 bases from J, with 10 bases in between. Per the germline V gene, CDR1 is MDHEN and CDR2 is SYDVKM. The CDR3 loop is CASSPRTSDTQYF. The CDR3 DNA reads TGTGCCAGCAGTCCCCGGACATCAGATACGCAGTATTTT.

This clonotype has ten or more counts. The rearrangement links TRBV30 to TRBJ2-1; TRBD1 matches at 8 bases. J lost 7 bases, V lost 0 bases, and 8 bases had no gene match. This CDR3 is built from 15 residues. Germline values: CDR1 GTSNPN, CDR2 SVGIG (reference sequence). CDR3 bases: TGTGCCTGGAGTGTCACAGGGGGGTTGCGGAATGAGCAGTTCTTC. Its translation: CAWSVTGGLRNEQFF.

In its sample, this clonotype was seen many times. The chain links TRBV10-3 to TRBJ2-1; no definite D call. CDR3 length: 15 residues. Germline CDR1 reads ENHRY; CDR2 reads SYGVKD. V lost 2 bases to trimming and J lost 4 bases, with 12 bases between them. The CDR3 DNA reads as TGTGCCATCAGTGAGAAGGGCTCAGCGTACAATGAGCAGTTCTTC. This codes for CAISEKGSAYNEQFF.

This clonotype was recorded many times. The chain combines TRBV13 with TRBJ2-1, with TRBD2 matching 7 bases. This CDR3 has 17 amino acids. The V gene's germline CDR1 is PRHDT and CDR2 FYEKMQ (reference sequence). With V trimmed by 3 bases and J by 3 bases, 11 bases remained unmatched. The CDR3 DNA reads TGTGCCAGCAGCTTGAGAGGTTTTAGCGGGTTCTACAATGAGCAGTTCTTC. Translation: CASSLRGFSGFYNEQFF.

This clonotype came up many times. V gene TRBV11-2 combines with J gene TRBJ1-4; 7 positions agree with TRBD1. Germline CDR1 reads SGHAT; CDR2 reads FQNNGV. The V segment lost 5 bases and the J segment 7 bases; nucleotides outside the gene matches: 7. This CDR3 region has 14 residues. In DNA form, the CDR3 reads TGTGCCAGCAGCCGGACAGGCGGGGTTGAAAAACTGTTTTTT. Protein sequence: CASSRTGGVEKLFF.

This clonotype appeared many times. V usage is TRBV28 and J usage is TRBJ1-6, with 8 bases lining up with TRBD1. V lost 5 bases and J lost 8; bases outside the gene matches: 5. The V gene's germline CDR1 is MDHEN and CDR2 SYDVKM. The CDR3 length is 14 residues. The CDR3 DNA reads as TGTGCCAGCAGTCCGACAGGGGTTTATTCACCCCTCCACTTT. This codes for CASSPTGVYSPLHF. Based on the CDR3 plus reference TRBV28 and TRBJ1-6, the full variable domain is DVKVTQSSRYLVKRTGEKVFLECVQDMDHENMFWYRQDPGLGLRLIYFSYDVKMKEKGDIPEGYSVSREKKERFSLILESASTNQTSMYLCASSPTGVYSPLHFGNGTRLTVT.

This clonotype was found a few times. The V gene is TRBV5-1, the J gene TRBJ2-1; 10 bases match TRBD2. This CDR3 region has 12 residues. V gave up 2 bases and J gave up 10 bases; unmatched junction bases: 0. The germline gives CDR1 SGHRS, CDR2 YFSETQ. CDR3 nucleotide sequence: TGCGCCAGCAGCTTTAGCGGGAGGGAGCAGTTCTTC. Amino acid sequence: CASSFSGREQFF.

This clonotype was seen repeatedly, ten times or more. The CDR3 DNA reads TGTGCCAGCAGTGAAGCAGGGACCCTATATTCACCCCTCCACTTT. It encodes CASSEAGTLYSPLHF. The chain recombines TRBV2 with TRBJ1-6, with a weak D call TRBD1 (5 bases). CDR1 and CDR2 (germline): SNHLY, FYNNEI. Trimming took 0 bases from V and 8 from J, leaving 11 bases between them. This CDR3 region has 15 residues.

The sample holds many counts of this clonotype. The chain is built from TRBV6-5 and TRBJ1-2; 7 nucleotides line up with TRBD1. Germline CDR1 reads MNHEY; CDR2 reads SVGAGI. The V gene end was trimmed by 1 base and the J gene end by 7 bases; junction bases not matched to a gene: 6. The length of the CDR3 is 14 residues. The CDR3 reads CASSYFTGEGGYTF. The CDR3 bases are TGTGCCAGCAGTTACTTCACAGGGGAGGGTGGCTACACCTTC.

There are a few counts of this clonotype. CDR3 coding DNA: TGCGCCAGCAGCGAGACAGGCACTGAAGCTTTCTTT. Protein product: CASSETGTEAFF. V usage is TRBV5-1 and J usage is TRBJ1-1; tentative D call: TRBD1 (6 bases). Trimming removed 4 bases at V and 4 bases at J, with 8 bases between. There are 12 residues in the CDR3. The germline V gene encodes CDR1 SGHRS and CDR2 YFSETQ.

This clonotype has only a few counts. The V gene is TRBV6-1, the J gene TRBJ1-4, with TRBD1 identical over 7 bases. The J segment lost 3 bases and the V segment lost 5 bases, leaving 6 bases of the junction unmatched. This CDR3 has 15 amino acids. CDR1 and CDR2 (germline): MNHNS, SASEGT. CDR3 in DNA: TGTGCCAGCAGTCAACAAGGGACAGCTAATGAAAAACTGTTTTTT. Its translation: CASSQQGTANEKLFF.

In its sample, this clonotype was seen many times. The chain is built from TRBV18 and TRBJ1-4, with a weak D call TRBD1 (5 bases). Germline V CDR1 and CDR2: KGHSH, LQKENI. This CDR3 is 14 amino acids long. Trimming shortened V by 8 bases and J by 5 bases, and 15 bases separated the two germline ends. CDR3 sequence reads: CASSPTGANEKLFF. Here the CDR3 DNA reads TGTGCCAGCAGCCCGACTGGGGCGAATGAAAAACTGTTTTTT. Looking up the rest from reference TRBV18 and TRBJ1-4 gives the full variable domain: NAGVMQNPRHLVRRRGQEARLRCSPMKGHSHVYWYRQLPEEGLKFMVYLQKENIIDESGMPKERFSAEFPKEGPSILRIQQVVRGDSAAYFCASSPTGANEKLFFGSGTQLSVL.